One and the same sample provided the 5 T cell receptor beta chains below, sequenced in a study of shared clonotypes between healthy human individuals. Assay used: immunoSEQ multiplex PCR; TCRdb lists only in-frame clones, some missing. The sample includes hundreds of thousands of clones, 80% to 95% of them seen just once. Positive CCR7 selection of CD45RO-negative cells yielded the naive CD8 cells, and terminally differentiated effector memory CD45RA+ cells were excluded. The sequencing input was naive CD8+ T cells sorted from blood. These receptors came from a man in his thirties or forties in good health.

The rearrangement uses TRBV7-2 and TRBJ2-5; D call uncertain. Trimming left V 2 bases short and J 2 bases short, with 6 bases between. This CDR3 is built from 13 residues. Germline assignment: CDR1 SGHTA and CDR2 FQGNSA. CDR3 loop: CASSLSPQETQYF. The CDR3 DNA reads TGTGCCAGCAGCTTATCTCCGCAAGAGACCCAGTACTTC.

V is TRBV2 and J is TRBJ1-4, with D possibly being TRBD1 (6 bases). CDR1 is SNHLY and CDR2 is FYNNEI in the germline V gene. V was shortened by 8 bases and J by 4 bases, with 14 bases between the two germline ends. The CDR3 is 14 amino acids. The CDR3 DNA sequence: TGTGCCAGCGGAGGGGGAGGAGGTAATGAAAAACTGTTTTTT. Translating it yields CASGGGGGNEKLFF. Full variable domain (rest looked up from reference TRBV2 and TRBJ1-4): EPEVTQTPSHQVTQMGQEVILRCVPISNHLYFYWYRQILGQKVEFLVSFYNNEISEKSEIFDDQFSVERPDGSNFTLKIRSTKLEDSAMYFCASGGGGGNEKLFFGSGTQLSVL.

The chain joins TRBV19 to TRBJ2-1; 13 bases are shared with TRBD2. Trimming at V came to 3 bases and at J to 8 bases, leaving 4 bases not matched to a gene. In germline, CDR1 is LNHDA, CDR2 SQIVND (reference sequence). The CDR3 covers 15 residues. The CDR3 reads CASSIGTSGMDEQFF. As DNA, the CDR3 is TGTGCCAGTAGTATCGGGACTAGCGGGATGGATGAGCAGTTCTTC.

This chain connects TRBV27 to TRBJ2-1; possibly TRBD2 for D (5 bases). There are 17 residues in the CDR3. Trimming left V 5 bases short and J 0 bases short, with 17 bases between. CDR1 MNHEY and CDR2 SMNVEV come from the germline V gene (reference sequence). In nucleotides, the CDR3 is TGTGCCAGCAGTCCTTCCACGACGGGGAGCTCCTACAATGAGCAGTTCTTC. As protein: CASSPSTTGSSYNEQFF.

CDR3 sequence: CASSLGTSGRAEQYF. DNA of the CDR3: TGTGCCAGCAGTCTGGGGACTAGCGGGAGAGCCGAGCAGTACTTC. The chain couples TRBV27 to TRBJ2-7, with 14 bases that match TRBD2. The V and J ends lost 5 bases and 6 bases, in that order; junction bases with no gene match: 6. Looked up from germline, CDR1 is MNHEY and CDR2 is SMNVEV (reference sequence). The CDR3 totals 15 residues.